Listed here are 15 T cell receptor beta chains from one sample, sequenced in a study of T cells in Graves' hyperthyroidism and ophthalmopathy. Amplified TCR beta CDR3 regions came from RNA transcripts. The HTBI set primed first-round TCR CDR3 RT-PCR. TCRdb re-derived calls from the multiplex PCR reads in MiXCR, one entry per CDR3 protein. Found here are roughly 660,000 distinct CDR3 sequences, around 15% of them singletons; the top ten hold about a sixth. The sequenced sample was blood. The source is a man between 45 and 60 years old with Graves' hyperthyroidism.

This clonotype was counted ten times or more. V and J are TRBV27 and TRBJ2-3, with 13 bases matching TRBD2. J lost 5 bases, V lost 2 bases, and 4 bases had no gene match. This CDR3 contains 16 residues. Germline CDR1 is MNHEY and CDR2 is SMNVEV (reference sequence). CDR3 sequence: CASSLTRTSGRDTQYF. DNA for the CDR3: TGTGCCAGCAGTTTAACCCGGACTAGCGGGAGAGATACGCAGTATTTT.

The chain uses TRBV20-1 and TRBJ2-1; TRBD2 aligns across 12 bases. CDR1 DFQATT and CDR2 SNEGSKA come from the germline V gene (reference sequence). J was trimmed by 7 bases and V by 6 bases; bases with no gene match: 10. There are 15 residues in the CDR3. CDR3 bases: TGCAGTGCCCCGACGACTAGCGGGAGTTGGAATGAGCAGTTCTTC. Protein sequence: CSAPTTSGSWNEQFF.

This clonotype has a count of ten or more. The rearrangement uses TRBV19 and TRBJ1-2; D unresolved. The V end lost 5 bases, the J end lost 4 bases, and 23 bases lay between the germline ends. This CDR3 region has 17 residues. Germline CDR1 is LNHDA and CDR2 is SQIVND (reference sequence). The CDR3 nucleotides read TGTGCCAGTAGTTTCGAACCCCCTCAGGCGTCGGGCTATGGCTACACCTTC. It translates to CASSFEPPQASGYGYTF.

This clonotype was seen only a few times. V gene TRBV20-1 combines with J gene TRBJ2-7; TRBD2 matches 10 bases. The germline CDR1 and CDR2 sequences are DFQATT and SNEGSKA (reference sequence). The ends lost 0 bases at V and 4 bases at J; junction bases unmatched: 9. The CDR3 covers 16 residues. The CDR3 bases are TGCAGTGCTAGAGAAGTGGGGGGACTAGCGCCGTACGAGCAGTACTTC. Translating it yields CSAREVGGLAPYEQYF.

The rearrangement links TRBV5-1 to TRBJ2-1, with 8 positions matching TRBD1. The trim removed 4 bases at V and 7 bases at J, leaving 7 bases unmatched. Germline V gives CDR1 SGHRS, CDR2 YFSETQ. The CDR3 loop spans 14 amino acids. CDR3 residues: CASSPITGGNEQFF. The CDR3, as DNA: TGCGCCAGCAGCCCTATCACAGGGGGGAATGAGCAGTTCTTC.

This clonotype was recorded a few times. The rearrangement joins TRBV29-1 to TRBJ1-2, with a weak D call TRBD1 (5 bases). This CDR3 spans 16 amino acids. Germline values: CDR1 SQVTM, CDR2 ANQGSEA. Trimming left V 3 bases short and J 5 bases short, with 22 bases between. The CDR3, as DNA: TGCAGCGTTGATAGCTCTGGGGAGGGGTCTTCATATGGCTACACCTTC. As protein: CSVDSSGEGSSYGYTF. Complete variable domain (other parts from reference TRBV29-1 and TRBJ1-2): SAVISQKPSRDICQRGTSLTIQCQVDSQVTMMFWYRQQPGQSLTLIATANQGSEATYESGFVIDKFPISRPNLTFSTLTVSNMSPEDSSIYLCSVDSSGEGSSYGYTFGSGTRLTVV.

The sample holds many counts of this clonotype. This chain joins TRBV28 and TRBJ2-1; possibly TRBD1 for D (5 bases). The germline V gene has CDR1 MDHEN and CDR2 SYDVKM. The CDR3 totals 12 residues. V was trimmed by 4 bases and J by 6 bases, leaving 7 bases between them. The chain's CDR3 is CASSSDSNEQFF. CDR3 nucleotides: TGTGCCAGCAGTTCTGACAGCAATGAGCAGTTCTTC.

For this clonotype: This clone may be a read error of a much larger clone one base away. This chain's CDR3 is CASRLHGTGNQPQHF. CDR3 nucleotides: TGTGCCAGCAGGTTACATGGGACGGGCAATCAGCCCCAGCATTTT. The chain joins TRBV2 to TRBJ1-5, with TRBD1 as a possible D gene (5 bases). This CDR3 contains 15 residues. Trimming left V 6 bases short and J 2 bases short, with 14 bases between. In germline, CDR1 is SNHLY, CDR2 FYNNEI.

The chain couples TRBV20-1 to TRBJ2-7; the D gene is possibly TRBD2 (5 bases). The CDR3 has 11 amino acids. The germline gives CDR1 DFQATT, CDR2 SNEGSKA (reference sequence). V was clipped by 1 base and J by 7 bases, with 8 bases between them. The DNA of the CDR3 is TGCAGTGCTAGAGTCGAGGGTGAGCAGTACTTC. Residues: CSARVEGEQYF.

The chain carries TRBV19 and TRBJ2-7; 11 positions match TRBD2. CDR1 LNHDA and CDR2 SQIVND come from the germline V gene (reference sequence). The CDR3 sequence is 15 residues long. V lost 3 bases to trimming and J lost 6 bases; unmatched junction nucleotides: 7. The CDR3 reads CASSIQLAGVVEQYF. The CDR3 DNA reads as TGTGCCAGTAGTATCCAACTAGCGGGAGTGGTCGAGCAGTACTTC.

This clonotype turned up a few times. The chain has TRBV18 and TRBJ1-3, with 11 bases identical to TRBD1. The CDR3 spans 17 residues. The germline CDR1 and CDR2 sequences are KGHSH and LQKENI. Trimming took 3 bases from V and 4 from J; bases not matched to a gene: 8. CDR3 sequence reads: CASSPDGQGAVGNTIYF. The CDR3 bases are TGTGCCAGCTCACCCGACGGACAGGGGGCTGTAGGAAACACCATATATTTT.

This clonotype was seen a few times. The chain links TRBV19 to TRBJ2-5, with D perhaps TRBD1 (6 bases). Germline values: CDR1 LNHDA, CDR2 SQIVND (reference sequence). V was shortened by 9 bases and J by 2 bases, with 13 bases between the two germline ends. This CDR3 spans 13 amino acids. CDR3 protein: CASVGADQETQYF. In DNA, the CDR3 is TGTGCCAGCGTGGGGGCAGATCAAGAGACCCAGTACTTC. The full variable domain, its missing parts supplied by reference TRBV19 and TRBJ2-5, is DGGITQSPKYLFRKEGQNVTLSCEQNLNHDAMYWYRQDPGQGLRLIYYSQIVNDFQKGDIAEGYSVSREKKESFPLTVTSAQKNPTAFYLCASVGADQETQYFGPGTRLLVL.

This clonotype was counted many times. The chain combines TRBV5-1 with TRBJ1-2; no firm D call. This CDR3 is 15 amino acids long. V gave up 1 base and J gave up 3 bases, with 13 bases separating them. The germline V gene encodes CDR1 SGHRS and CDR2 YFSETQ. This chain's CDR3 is CASSLTEWNDYGYTF. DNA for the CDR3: TGCGCCAGCAGCTTGACGGAATGGAACGACTATGGCTACACCTTC.

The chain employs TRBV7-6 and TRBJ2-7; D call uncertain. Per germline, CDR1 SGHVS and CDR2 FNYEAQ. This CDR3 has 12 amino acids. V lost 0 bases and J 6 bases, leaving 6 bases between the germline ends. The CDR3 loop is CASSLAFGEQYF. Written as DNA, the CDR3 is TGTGCCAGCAGCTTAGCGTTTGGCGAGCAGTACTTC.

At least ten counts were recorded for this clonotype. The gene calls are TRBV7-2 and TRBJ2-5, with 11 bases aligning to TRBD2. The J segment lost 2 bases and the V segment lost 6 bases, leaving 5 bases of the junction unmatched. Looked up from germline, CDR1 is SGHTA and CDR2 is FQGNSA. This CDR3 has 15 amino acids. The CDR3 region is CASSIRTSGQETQYF. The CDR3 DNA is TGTGCCAGCAGTATTCGGACTAGCGGGCAAGAGACCCAGTACTTC.